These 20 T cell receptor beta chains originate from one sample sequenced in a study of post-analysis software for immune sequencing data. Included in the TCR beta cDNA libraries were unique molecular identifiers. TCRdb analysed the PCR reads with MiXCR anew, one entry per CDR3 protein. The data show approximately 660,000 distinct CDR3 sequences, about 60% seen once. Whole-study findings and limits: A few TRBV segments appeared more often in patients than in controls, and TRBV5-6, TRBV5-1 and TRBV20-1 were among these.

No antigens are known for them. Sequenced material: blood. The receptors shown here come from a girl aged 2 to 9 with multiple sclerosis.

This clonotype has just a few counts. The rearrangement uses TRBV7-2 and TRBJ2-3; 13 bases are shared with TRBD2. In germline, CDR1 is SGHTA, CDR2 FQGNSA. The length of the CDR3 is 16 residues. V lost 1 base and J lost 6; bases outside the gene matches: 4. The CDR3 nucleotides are TGTGCCAGCAGCTTAGTCGGACTAGCGGGGGTCGATACGCAGTATTTT. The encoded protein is CASSLVGLAGVDTQYF.

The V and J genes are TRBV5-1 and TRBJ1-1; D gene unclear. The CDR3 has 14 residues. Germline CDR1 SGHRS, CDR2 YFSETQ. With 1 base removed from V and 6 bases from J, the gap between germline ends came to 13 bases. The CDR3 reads CASSLIYGPPEAFF. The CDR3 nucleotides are TGCGCCAGCAGCTTGATTTATGGGCCCCCTGAAGCTTTCTTT.

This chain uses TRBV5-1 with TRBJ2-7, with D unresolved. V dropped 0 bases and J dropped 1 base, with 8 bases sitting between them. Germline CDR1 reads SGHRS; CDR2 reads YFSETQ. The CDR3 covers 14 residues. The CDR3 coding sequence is TGCGCCAGCAGCTTGGGGCCAGAGTCCTACGAGCAGTACTTC. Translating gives CASSLGPESYEQYF.

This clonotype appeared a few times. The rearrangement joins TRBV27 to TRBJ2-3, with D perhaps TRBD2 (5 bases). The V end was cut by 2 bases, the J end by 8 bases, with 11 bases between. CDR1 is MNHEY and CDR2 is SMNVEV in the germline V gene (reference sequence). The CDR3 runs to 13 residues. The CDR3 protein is CASSLEGDVTQYF. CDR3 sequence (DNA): TGTGCCAGCAGTTTAGAGGGAGACGTTACGCAGTATTTT.

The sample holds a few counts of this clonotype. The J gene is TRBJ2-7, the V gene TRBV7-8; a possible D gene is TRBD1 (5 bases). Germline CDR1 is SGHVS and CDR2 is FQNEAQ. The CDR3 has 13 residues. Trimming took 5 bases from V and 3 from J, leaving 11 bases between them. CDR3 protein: CASSPQQGYEQYF. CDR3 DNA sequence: TGTGCCAGCAGCCCTCAGCAGGGCTACGAGCAGTACTTC.

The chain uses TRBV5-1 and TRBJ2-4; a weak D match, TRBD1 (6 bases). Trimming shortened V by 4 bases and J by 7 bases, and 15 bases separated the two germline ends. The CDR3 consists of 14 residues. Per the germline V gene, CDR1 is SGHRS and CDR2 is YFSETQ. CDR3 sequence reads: CASSPGQTGNIQYF. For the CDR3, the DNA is TGCGCCAGCAGCCCCGGACAGACGGGCAACATTCAGTACTTC.

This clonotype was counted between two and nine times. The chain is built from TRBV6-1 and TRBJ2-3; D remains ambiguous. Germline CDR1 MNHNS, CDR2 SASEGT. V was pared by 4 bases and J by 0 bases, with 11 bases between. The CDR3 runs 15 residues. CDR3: CASSVSEESTDTQYF. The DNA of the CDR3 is TGTGCCAGCAGTGTATCTGAGGAAAGCACAGATACGCAGTATTTT.

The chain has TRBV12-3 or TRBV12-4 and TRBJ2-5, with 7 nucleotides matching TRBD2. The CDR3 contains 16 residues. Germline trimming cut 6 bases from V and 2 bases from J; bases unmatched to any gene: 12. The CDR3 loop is CASRSAGSNVQETQYF. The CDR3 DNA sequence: TGTGCCAGCAGATCAGCGGGGTCAAACGTTCAAGAGACCCAGTACTTC.

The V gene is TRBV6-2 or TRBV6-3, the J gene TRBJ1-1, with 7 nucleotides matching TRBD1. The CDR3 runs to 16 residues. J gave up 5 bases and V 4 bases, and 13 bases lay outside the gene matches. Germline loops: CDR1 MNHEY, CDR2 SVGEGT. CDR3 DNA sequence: TGTGCCAGCAGTTCCCATGACAGGGAAAGGGGAACTGAAGCTTTCTTT. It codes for CASSSHDRERGTEAFF.

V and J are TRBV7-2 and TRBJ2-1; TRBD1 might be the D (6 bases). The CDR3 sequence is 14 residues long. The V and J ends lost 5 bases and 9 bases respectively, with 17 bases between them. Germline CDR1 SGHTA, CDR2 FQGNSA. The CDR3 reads CASSPARGFTEQFF. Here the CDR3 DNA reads TGTGCCAGCAGCCCCGCGAGGGGGTTCACTGAGCAGTTCTTC.

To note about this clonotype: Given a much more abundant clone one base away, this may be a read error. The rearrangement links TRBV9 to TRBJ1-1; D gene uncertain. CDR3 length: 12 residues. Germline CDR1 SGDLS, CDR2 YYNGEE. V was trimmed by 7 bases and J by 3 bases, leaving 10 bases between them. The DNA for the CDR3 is TGTGCCAGCGGCCCCGAGGACACTGAAGCTTTCTTT. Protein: CASGPEDTEAFF. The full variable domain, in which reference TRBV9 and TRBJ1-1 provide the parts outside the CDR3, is DSGVTQTPKHLITATGQRVTLRCSPRSGDLSVYWYQQSLDQGLQFLIQYYNGEERAKGNILERFSAQQFPDLHSELNLSSLELGDSALYFCASGPEDTEAFFGQGTRLTVV.

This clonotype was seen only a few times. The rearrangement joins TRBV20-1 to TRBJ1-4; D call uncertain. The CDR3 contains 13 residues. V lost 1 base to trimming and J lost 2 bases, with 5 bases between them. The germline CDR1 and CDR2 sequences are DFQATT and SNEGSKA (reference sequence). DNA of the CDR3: TGCAGTGCTAGAGGCGGGACTAATGAAAAACTGTTTTTT. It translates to CSARGGTNEKLFF.

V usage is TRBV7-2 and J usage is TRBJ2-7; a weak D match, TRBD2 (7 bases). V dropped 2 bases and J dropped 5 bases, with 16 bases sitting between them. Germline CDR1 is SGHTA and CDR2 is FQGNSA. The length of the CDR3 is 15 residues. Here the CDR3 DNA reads TGTGCCAGCAGCTTAAGTAGGGGGGGTTGGGACGAGCAGTACTTC. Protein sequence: CASSLSRGGWDEQYF.

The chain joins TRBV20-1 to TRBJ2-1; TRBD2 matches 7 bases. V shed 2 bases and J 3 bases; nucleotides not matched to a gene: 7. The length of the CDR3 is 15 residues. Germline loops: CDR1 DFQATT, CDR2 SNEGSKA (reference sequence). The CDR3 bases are TGCAGTGCTAGATTACCTAGCGGATACTACAATGAGCAGTTCTTC. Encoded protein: CSARLPSGYYNEQFF.

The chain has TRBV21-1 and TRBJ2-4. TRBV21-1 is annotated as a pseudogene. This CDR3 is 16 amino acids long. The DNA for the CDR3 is TGTGCCAGCAGCAAAGCGGGGGATTTAGCCAAAAACATTCAGTACTTC. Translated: CASSKAGDLAKNIQYF.

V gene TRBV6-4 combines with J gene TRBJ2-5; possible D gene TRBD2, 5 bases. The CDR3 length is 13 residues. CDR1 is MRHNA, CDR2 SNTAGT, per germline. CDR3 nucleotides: TGTGTCAGGAGGCAGATGCTACAAGAGACCCAGTACTTC. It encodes CVRRQMLQETQYF.

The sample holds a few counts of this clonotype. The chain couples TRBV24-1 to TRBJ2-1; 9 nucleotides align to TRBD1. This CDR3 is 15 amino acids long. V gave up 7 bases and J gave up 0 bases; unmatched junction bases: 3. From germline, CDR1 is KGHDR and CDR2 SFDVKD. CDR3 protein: CATRDRGGSYNEQFF. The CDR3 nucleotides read TGTGCCACCAGGGACAGGGGCGGCTCCTACAATGAGCAGTTCTTC.

As DNA, the CDR3 is TGTGCCTGGGACCCCACTAGACGCACAGATACGCAGTATTTT. Protein product: CAWDPTRRTDTQYF. The chain links TRBV30 to TRBJ2-3; a possible D gene is TRBD2 (5 bases). This CDR3 is built from 14 residues. In germline, CDR1 is GTSNPN, CDR2 SVGIG (reference sequence). Trimming took off 5 bases at V and 1 base at J, with 13 bases between the two ends.

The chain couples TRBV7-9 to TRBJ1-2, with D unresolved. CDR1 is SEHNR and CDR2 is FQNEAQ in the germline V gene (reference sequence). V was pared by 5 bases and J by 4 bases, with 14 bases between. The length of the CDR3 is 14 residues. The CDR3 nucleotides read TGTGCCAGCAGCCCTCCGAGCTACTTCTATGGCTACACCTTC. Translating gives CASSPPSYFYGYTF. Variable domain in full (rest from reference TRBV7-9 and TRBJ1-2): DTGVSQNPRHKITKRGQNVTFRCDPISEHNRLYWYRQTLGQGPEFLTYFQNEAQLEKSRLLSDRFSAERPKGSFSTLEIQRTEQGDSAMYLCASSPPSYFYGYTFGSGTRLTVV.

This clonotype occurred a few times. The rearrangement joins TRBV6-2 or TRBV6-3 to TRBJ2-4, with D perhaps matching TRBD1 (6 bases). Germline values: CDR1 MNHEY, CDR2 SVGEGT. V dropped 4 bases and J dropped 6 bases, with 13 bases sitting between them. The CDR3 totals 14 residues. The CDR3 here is CASSWITQGNIQYF. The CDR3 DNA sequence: TGTGCCAGCAGTTGGATAACACAGGGAAACATTCAGTACTTC.